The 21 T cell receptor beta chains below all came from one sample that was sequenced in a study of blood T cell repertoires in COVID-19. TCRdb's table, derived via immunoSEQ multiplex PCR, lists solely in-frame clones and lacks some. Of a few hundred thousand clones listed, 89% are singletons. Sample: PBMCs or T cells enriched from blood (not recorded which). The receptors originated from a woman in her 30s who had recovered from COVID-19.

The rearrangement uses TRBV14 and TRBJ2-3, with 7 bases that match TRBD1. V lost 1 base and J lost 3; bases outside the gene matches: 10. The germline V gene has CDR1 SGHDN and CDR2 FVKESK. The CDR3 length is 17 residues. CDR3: CASSQVTGVVHTDTQYF. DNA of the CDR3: TGTGCCAGCAGCCAAGTAACAGGGGTGGTCCATACAGATACGCAGTATTTT.

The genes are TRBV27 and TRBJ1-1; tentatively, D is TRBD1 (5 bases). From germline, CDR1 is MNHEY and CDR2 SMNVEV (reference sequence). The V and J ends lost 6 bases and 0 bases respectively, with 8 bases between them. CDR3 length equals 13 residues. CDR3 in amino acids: CASRETVNTEAFF. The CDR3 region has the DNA TGTGCCAGCAGGGAGACAGTGAACACTGAAGCTTTCTTT.

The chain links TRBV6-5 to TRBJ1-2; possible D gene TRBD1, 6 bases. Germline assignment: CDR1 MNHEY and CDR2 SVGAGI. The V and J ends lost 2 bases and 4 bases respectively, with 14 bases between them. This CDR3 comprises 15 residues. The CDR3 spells CASSYPGGAPYGYTF. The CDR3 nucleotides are TGTGCCAGCAGTTACCCGGGGGGGGCGCCCTATGGCTACACCTTC.

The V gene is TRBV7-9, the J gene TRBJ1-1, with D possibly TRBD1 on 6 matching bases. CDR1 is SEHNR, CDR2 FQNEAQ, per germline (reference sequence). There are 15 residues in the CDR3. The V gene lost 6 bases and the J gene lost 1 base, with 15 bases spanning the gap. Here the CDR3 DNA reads TGTGCCAGCAGACGAACAGGGCTGGCGAACACTGAAGCTTTCTTT. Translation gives CASRRTGLANTEAFF. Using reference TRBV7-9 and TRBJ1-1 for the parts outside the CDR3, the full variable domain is DTGVSQNPRHKITKRGQNVTFRCDPISEHNRLYWYRQTLGQGPEFLTYFQNEAQLEKSRLLSDRFSAERPKGSFSTLEIQRTEQGDSAMYLCASRRTGLANTEAFFGQGTRLTVV.

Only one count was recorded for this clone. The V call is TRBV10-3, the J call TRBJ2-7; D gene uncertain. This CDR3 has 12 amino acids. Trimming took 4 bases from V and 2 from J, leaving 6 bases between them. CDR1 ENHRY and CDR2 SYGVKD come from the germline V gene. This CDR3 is CAISVSTYEQYF. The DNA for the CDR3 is TGTGCCATCAGTGTCAGTACCTACGAGCAGTACTTC.

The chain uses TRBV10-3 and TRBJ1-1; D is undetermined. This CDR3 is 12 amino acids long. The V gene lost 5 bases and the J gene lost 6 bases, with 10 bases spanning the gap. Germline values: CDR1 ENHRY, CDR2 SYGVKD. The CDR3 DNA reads TGTGCCATCAGTCCTGGACTGGCTGAAGCTTTCTTT. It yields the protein CAISPGLAEAFF.

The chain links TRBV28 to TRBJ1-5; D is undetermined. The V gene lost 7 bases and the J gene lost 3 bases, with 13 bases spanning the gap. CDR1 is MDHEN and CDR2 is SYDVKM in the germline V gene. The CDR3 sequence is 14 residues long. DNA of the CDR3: TGTGCCAGCACGCGCGGACTAATCAATCAGCCCCAGCATTTT. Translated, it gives CASTRGLINQPQHF.

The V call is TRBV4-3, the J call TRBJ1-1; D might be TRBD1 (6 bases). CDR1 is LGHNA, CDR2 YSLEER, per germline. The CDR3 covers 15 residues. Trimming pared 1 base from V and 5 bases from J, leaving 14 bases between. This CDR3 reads CASSQGNREGTEAFF. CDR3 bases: TGCGCCAGCAGCCAAGGGAACAGGGAGGGAACTGAAGCTTTCTTT.

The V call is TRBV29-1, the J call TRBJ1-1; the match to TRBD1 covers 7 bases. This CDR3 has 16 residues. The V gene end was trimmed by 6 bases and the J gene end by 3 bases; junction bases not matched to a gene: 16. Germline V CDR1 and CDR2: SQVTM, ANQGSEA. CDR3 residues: CSVIDREARRDTEAFF. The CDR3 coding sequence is TGCAGCGTGATCGACAGGGAAGCTCGGCGCGACACTGAAGCTTTCTTT.

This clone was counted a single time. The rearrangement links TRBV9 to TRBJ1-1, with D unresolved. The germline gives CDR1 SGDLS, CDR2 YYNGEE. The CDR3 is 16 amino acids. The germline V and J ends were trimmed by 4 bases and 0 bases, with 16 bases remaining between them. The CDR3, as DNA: TGTGCCAGCAGCCCCACATCCCGCCTTTTGAACACTGAAGCTTTCTTT. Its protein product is CASSPTSRLLNTEAFF.

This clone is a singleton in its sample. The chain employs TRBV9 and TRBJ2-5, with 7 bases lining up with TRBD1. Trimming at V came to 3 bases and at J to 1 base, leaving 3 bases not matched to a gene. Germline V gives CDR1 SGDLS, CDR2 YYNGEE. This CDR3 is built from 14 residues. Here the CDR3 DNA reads TGTGCCAGCAGCGCGACAGGGACCCAAGAGACCCAGTACTTC. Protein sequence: CASSATGTQETQYF.

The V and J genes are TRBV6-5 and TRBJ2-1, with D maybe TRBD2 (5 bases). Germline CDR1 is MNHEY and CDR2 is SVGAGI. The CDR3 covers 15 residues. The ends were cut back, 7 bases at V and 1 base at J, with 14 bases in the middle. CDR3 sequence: CASNLGVGSYNEQFF. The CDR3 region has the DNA TGTGCCAGCAACCTGGGAGTGGGGTCCTACAATGAGCAGTTCTTC.

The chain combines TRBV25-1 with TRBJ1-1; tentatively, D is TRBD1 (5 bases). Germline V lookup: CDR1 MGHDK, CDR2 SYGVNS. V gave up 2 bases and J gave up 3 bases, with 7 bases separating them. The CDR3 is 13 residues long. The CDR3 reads CASSEGGYTEAFF. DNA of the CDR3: TGTGCCAGCAGTGAAGGGGGGTACACTGAAGCTTTCTTT.

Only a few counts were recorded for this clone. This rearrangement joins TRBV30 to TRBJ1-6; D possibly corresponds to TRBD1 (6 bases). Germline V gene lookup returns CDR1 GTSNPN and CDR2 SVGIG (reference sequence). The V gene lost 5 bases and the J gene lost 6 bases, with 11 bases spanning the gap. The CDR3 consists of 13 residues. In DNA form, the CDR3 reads TGTGCCTGGGGGGGGCAATTTAATTCACCCCTCCACTTT. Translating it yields CAWGGQFNSPLHF.

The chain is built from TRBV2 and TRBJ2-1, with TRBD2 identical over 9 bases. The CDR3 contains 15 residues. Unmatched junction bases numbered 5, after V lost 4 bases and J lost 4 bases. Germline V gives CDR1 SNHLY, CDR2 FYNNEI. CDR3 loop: CASSGRAGGYNEQFF. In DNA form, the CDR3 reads TGTGCCAGCAGTGGAAGGGCGGGGGGGTACAATGAGCAGTTCTTC.

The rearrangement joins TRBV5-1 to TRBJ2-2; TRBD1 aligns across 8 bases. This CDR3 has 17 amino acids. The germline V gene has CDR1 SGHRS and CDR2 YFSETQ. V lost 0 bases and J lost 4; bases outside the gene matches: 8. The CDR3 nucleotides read TGCGCCAGCAGCTTGGAATGGACAGGGTTAGGCACCGGGGAGCTGTTTTTT. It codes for CASSLEWTGLGTGELFF.

CDR3: CASSPFTLTGVGYEQYF. In nucleotides, the CDR3 is TGTGCCAGCAGTCCGTTTACACTTACAGGTGTCGGGTACGAGCAGTACTTC. The genes are TRBV28 and TRBJ2-7; D may be TRBD1 (5 bases). The CDR3 is 17 residues long. The V and J ends lost 5 bases and 4 bases respectively, with 24 bases between them. Germline values: CDR1 MDHEN, CDR2 SYDVKM.

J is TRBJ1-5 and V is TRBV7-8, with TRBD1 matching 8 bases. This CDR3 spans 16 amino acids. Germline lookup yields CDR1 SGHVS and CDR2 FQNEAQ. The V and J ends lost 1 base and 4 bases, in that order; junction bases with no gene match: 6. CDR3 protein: CASSLEDRDPNQPQHF. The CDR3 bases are TGTGCCAGCAGCTTAGAGGACAGGGACCCGAATCAGCCCCAGCATTTT. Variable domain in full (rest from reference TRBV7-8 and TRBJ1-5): GAGVSQSPRYKVAKRGQDVALRCDPISGHVSLFWYQQALGQGPEFLTYFQNEAQLDKSGLPSDRFFAERPEGSVSTLKIQRTQQEDSAVYLCASSLEDRDPNQPQHFGDGTRLSIL.

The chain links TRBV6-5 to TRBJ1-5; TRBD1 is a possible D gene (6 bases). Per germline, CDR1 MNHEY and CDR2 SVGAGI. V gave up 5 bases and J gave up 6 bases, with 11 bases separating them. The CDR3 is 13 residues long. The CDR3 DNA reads TGTGCCAGCAGTCCACAGGGAAGTCAGCCCCAGCATTTT. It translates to CASSPQGSQPQHF.

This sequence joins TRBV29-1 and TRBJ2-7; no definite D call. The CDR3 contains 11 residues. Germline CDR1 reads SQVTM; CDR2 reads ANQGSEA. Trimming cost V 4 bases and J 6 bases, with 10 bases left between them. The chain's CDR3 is CSVGLVREQYF. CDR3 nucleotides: TGCAGCGTTGGTCTTGTGCGCGAGCAGTACTTC.

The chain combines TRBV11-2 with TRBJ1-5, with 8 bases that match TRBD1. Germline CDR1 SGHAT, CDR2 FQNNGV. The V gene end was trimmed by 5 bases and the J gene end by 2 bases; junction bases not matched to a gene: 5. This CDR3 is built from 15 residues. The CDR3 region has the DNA TGTGCCAGCAGCCCGACAGGGGCTGGCAATCAGCCCCAGCATTTT. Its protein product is CASSPTGAGNQPQHF.